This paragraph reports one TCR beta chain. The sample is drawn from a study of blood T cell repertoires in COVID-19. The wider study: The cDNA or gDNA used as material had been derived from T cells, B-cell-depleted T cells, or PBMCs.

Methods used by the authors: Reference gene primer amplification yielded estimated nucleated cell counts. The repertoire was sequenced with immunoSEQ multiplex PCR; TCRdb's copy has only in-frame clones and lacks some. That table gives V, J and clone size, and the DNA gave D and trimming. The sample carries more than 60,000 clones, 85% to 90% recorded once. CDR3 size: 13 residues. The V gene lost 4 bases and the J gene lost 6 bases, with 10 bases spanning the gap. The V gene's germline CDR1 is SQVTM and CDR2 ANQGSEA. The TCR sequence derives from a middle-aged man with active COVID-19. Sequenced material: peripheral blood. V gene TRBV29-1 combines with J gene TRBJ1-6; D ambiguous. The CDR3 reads CSVAGSPNSPLHF. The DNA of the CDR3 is TGCAGCGTTGCGGGGTCCCCTAATTCACCCCTCCACTTT.